These 8 T cell receptor beta chains originate from one sample sequenced in a study of cytomegalovirus exposure and HLA in healthy donors. Some clones are missing from TCRdb's copy, which holds only in-frame ones; the method was immunoSEQ multiplex PCR. The table lists around 200,000 clones, about 81% of them singletons. Source material: PBMCs. The receptors come from a woman between 25 and 40 years old in good health and CMV-seronegative.

This CDR3 reads CASSSRMWGDRGRGDTQYF. The DNA of the CDR3 is TGTGCCAGCAGCTCCCGAATGTGGGGGGACAGGGGGCGTGGAGATACGCAGTATTTT. This chain uses TRBV11-2 with TRBJ2-3; 12 bases fit TRBD1. V was pared by 4 bases and J by 5 bases, with 16 bases of the junction left unmatched. The CDR3 runs 19 residues. The germline V gene has CDR1 SGHAT and CDR2 FQNNGV.

The chain has TRBV11-2 and TRBJ1-2, with a tentative D call TRBD1 (5 bases). From germline, CDR1 is SGHAT and CDR2 FQNNGV. The length of the CDR3 is 15 residues. The V gene lost 5 bases and the J gene lost 2 bases, with 15 bases spanning the gap. In nucleotides, the CDR3 is TGTGCCAGCAGCCCACTGGCGGGGGGAAACTATGGCTACACCTTC. Its protein is CASSPLAGGNYGYTF.

The chain couples TRBV5-4 to TRBJ2-1; TRBD2 aligns across 13 bases. Per the germline V gene, CDR1 is SGHNT and CDR2 is YYREEE (reference sequence). CDR3 length: 20 amino acids. V shed 2 bases and J 6 bases; nucleotides not matched to a gene: 17. This CDR3 reads CASSFGTSGTLRWAGNEQFF. As DNA, the CDR3 is TGTGCCAGCAGCTTCGGGACTAGCGGGACCCTAAGGTGGGCGGGCAATGAGCAGTTCTTC.

This chain uses TRBV5-5 with TRBJ2-2; a weak D match, TRBD1 (5 bases). Trimming cost V 4 bases and J 1 base, with 11 bases left between them. The germline gives CDR1 SGHKS, CDR2 YYEKEE (reference sequence). This CDR3 spans 15 amino acids. CDR3 loop: CASSHGHVNTGELFF. The CDR3 coding sequence is TGTGCCAGCAGCCATGGACACGTGAACACCGGGGAGCTGTTTTTT.

The chain carries TRBV6-5 and TRBJ2-1; 7 nucleotides agree with TRBD1. CDR3 length: 16 amino acids. Germline CDR1 MNHEY, CDR2 SVGAGI. Trimming cost V 2 bases and J 0 bases; bases outside gene matches: 4. CDR3 amino acids: CASSYEGAVSYNEQFF. For the CDR3, the DNA is TGTGCCAGCAGTTACGAGGGGGCTGTCTCCTACAATGAGCAGTTCTTC.

This chain's CDR3 is CASSPGQGAEAFF. CDR3 in DNA: TGTGCCAGCTCACCCGGACAGGGTGCTGAAGCTTTCTTT. The rearrangement uses TRBV18 and TRBJ1-1, with 8 nucleotides matching TRBD1. The CDR3 is 13 residues long. J gave up 6 bases and V 3 bases, and 3 bases lay outside the gene matches. Germline-derived CDR1 and CDR2 are KGHSH and LQKENI.

The chain couples TRBV7-6 to TRBJ2-1; 10 bases are a match to TRBD2. Trimming removed 5 bases from V and 0 bases from J; junction bases left unmatched: 4. Germline-derived CDR1 and CDR2 are SGHVS and FNYEAQ. The CDR3 runs 16 residues. The CDR3 nucleotides read TGTGCCAGCAGCATCAGCGGGAGGGGCTCCTACAATGAGCAGTTCTTC. It encodes CASSISGRGSYNEQFF.

The rearrangement uses TRBV5-1 and TRBJ2-1; the match to TRBD2 covers 7 bases. CDR1 is SGHRS, CDR2 YFSETQ, per germline. V lost 6 bases, J lost 0 bases, and 0 bases stayed unmatched. The CDR3 runs to 13 residues. CDR3 in DNA: TGCGCCAGCAAGCGGGACTCCTACAATGAGCAGTTCTTC. It specifies CASKRDSYNEQFF.